Below are 26 T cell receptor beta chains sequenced from a single sample in a study of cytomegalovirus exposure and HLA in healthy donors. TCRdb's table, derived via immunoSEQ multiplex PCR, lists solely in-frame clones and lacks some. The profile shows about 150,000 clones, about 87% of them singletons. Sequencing was performed on PBMCs. These receptors originate from a woman younger than 45 in good health and CMV-seropositive.

The chain links TRBV25-1 to TRBJ2-5; 8 positions match TRBD1. CDR1 is MGHDK, CDR2 SYGVNS, per germline. The CDR3 extends over 14 amino acids. J lost 5 bases, V lost 8 bases, and 10 bases had no gene match. This CDR3 is CASSQGARWETQYF. In DNA form, the CDR3 reads TGTGCCAGCTCGCAGGGGGCCCGGTGGGAGACCCAGTACTTC.

Note on this clone: The same CDR3 can be traced to other DNA sequences in this sample. V usage is TRBV2 and J usage is TRBJ2-7, with D unclear. The germline V and J ends were trimmed by 2 bases and 3 bases, with 2 bases remaining between them. CDR1 is SNHLY and CDR2 is FYNNEI in the germline V gene. The length of the CDR3 is 11 residues. This CDR3 reads CASSEYYEQYF. The CDR3 DNA reads as TGTGCCAGCAGTGAATACTACGAGCAGTACTTC.

The table lists this clone with a few counts. V and J are TRBV2 and TRBJ1-5, with D possibly matching TRBD1 (6 bases). V gave up 7 bases and J gave up 6 bases, with 13 bases separating them. Germline V gives CDR1 SNHLY, CDR2 FYNNEI. The CDR3 length is 13 residues. The CDR3 region has the DNA TGTGCCAGCAAAATGACAGGTCCTCAGCCCCAGCATTTT. Protein sequence: CASKMTGPQPQHF.

The chain joins TRBV6-1 to TRBJ1-5; D gene uncertain. V lost 2 bases, J lost 4 bases, and 12 bases lay in between. The CDR3 length is 15 residues. CDR1 and CDR2 (germline): MNHNS, SASEGT. CDR3 residues: CASSEWSEGNQPQHF. The CDR3 coding sequence is TGTGCCAGCAGTGAATGGAGTGAGGGAAATCAGCCCCAGCATTTT.

The chain recombines TRBV10-1 with TRBJ2-7, with TRBD1 identical over 7 bases. The CDR3 covers 17 residues. Germline CDR1 is WNHNN and CDR2 is SYGVQD (reference sequence). J lost 1 base, V lost 5 bases, and 14 bases had no gene match. CDR3 sequence (DNA): TGCGCCAGCAGTACACCCCTGGGGACAGCGAGTTCCTACGAGCAGTACTTC. Its translation: CASSTPLGTASSYEQYF.

CDR3 residues: CASRDRAYEQYF. The CDR3 nucleotides read TGTGCCTCCCGGGACAGGGCCTACGAGCAGTACTTC. The V gene is TRBV7-9, the J gene TRBJ2-7, with 9 bases that match TRBD1. In germline, CDR1 is SEHNR, CDR2 FQNEAQ (reference sequence). The J segment lost 2 bases and the V segment lost 11 bases, leaving 4 bases of the junction unmatched. The CDR3 has 12 residues.

The chain combines TRBV28 with TRBJ2-3; TRBD2 is a possible D gene (6 bases). The CDR3 contains 15 residues. Germline CDR1 MDHEN, CDR2 SYDVKM. V lost 2 bases, J lost 2 bases, and 11 bases lay in between. The CDR3 DNA sequence: TGTGCCAGCAGTTTACAGGCGGGGACCACAGATACGCAGTATTTT. Amino acids: CASSLQAGTTDTQYF.

The chain combines TRBV4-1 with TRBJ2-3; perhaps TRBD2 as D (7 bases). Germline CDR1 MGHRA, CDR2 YSYEKL. This CDR3 comprises 17 residues. V was shortened by 1 base and J by 1 base, with 15 bases between the two germline ends. CDR3 loop: CASSQGVLRGRTDTQYF. In DNA, the CDR3 is TGCGCCAGCAGCCAAGGGGTATTGCGGGGGCGCACAGATACGCAGTATTTT.

This clone was seen once. The CDR3 spells CASVGGAVNEQFF. CDR3 nucleotides: TGTGCCAGCGTAGGAGGCGCCGTCAATGAGCAGTTCTTC. The genes are TRBV5-6 and TRBJ2-1; D possibly corresponds to TRBD2 (5 bases). Trimming removed 7 bases at V and 6 bases at J, with 14 bases between. The CDR3 contains 13 residues. Germline CDR1 reads SGHDT; CDR2 reads YYEEEE.

V is TRBV7-3 and J is TRBJ2-3; possible D gene TRBD1, 5 bases. Trimming pared 5 bases from V and 4 bases from J, leaving 19 bases between. In germline, CDR1 is SGHTA, CDR2 FQGTGA. The CDR3 is 16 amino acids. Here the CDR3 DNA reads TGTGCCAGCAGCCCCCGGGCAGGGAACGTACCAGATACGCAGTATTTT. As protein: CASSPRAGNVPDTQYF. The complete variable domain, with remaining parts taken from reference TRBV7-3 and TRBJ2-3, reads GAGVSQTPSNKVTEKGKYVELRCDPISGHTALYWYRQSLGQGPEFLIYFQGTGAADDSGLPNDRFFAVRPEGSVSTLKIQRTERGDSAVYLCASSPRAGNVPDTQYFGPGTRLTVL.

V gene TRBV27 combines with J gene TRBJ2-3; 9 bases agree with TRBD2. V shed 4 bases and J 7 bases; nucleotides not matched to a gene: 6. Germline CDR1 is MNHEY and CDR2 is SMNVEV (reference sequence). This CDR3 region has 14 residues. CDR3 DNA sequence: TGTGCCAGCAGTTGGTCTAGCGGGGATAATACGCAGTATTTT. Encoded protein: CASSWSSGDNTQYF.

The chain links TRBV4-1 to TRBJ2-7; 10 bases align to TRBD1. In germline, CDR1 is MGHRA, CDR2 YSYEKL. The CDR3 has 16 residues. Trimming took 4 bases from V and 2 from J; bases not matched to a gene: 8. The CDR3 sequence is CASSPGRGQGTYEQYF. CDR3 coding DNA: TGCGCCAGCAGCCCAGGAAGGGGACAGGGGACCTACGAGCAGTACTTC.

This clone was found a few times. The V gene is TRBV12-5, the J gene TRBJ2-3; D is possibly TRBD1 (5 bases). Deletions cut 3 bases from V and 1 base from J, with 20 bases between. Per the germline V gene, CDR1 is LGHNT and CDR2 is FRNRAP. The CDR3 is 18 amino acids. The CDR3 loop is CASGFTLDGRAGTDTQYF. In nucleotides, the CDR3 is TGTGCTAGTGGTTTCACTTTAGATGGCAGGGCGGGCACAGATACGCAGTATTTT. Full variable domain (remainder filled in from reference TRBV12-5 and TRBJ2-3): DARVTQTPRHKVTEMGQEVTMRCQPILGHNTVFWYRQTMMQGLELLAYFRNRAPLDDSGMPKDRFSAEMPDATLATLKIQPSEPRDSAVYFCASGFTLDGRAGTDTQYFGPGTRLTVL.

This clone was seen only a few times. The chain carries TRBV5-1 and TRBJ1-1; D possibly corresponds to TRBD1 (5 bases). The V end was cut by 4 bases, the J end by 11 bases, with 21 bases between. The germline gives CDR1 SGHRS, CDR2 YFSETQ. The CDR3 runs to 14 residues. The CDR3 loop is CASSRHENRNRAFF. The CDR3 nucleotides are TGCGCCAGCAGCCGCCACGAGAACAGGAACAGGGCTTTCTTT. Together with reference TRBV5-1 and TRBJ1-1, the CDR3 gives the full variable domain: KAGVTQTPRYLIKTRGQQVTLSCSPISGHRSVSWYQQTPGQGLQFLFEYFSETQRNKGNFPGRFSGRQFSNSRSEMNVSTLELGDSALYLCASSRHENRNRAFFGQGTRLTVV.

Only one count was recorded for this clone. The chain has TRBV4-1 and TRBJ2-1, with D possibly TRBD2 on 6 matching bases. V was trimmed by 4 bases and J by 6 bases, leaving 16 bases between them. The CDR3 is 15 amino acids. Germline lookup yields CDR1 MGHRA and CDR2 YSYEKL. CDR3 sequence (DNA): TGCGCCAGCAGCCTCAACCCGGAGGGCCCCAATGAGCAGTTCTTC. This encodes CASSLNPEGPNEQFF.

The chain employs TRBV29-1 and TRBJ2-1; 9 nucleotides match TRBD1. V trimming: 6 bases; J trimming: 5 bases; junction bases outside the gene matches: 14. The CDR3 loop spans 16 amino acids. Germline lookup yields CDR1 SQVTM and CDR2 ANQGSEA. CDR3 protein: CSVIRYGTGRNNEQFF. In DNA, the CDR3 is TGCAGCGTAATTCGGTACGGGACAGGGAGAAACAATGAGCAGTTCTTC.

This clone has just a few counts. The genes are TRBV19 and TRBJ1-6, with 7 bases that match TRBD1. The CDR3 has 15 amino acids. The V and J ends lost 5 bases and 5 bases, in that order; junction bases with no gene match: 6. Per germline, CDR1 LNHDA and CDR2 SQIVND (reference sequence). Here the CDR3 reads CASSYWTGDNSPLHF. The CDR3 nucleotides read TGTGCCAGTAGTTACTGGACAGGAGATAATTCACCCCTCCACTTT. Full variable domain (remainder filled in from reference TRBV19 and TRBJ1-6): DGGITQSPKYLFRKEGQNVTLSCEQNLNHDAMYWYRQDPGQGLRLIYYSQIVNDFQKGDIAEGYSVSREKKESFPLTVTSAQKNPTAFYLCASSYWTGDNSPLHFGNGTRLTVT.

V gene TRBV5-1 combines with J gene TRBJ2-1, with 11 nucleotides matching TRBD2. The length of the CDR3 is 15 residues. Trimming took 3 bases from V and 9 from J; bases not matched to a gene: 8. Germline loops: CDR1 SGHRS, CDR2 YFSETQ. As DNA, the CDR3 is TGCGCCAGCAGCTATAGCGGGAGGGCCCTAAGTGAGCAGTTCTTC. This encodes CASSYSGRALSEQFF.

The chain employs TRBV2 and TRBJ2-1; D is possibly TRBD2 (5 bases). Germline-derived CDR1 and CDR2 are SNHLY and FYNNEI. The CDR3 covers 13 residues. Trimming stripped 3 bases from V and 10 bases from J, with 13 bases between. Here the CDR3 DNA reads TGTGCCAGCAGTGAGATCATGGGAGTCGAGCAGTTCTTC. This gives the protein CASSEIMGVEQFF.

V gene TRBV2 combines with J gene TRBJ2-5; D perhaps matches TRBD1 (6 bases). The ends were cut back, 7 bases at V and 5 bases at J, with 8 bases in the middle. The CDR3 length is 11 residues. Germline V gives CDR1 SNHLY, CDR2 FYNNEI. The CDR3 protein is CASKRGETQYF. The CDR3 DNA follows: TGTGCCAGCAAGAGGGGGGAGACCCAGTACTTC.

This clone occurred a few times. J is TRBJ2-5 and V is TRBV13, with 7 bases that match TRBD1. The V segment lost 5 bases and the J segment 3 bases; nucleotides outside the gene matches: 18. CDR3 size: 18 residues. Germline lookup yields CDR1 PRHDT and CDR2 FYEKMQ (reference sequence). The CDR3 protein is CASSLAGETPGTEETQYF. In DNA, the CDR3 is TGTGCCAGCAGCCTGGCTGGGGAAACGCCCGGGACAGAAGAGACCCAGTACTTC.

As for this clone: Other nucleotide sequences in the sample specify the same CDR3. The J gene is TRBJ2-7, the V gene TRBV28; D is ambiguous. The germline V and J ends were trimmed by 6 bases and 3 bases, with 9 bases remaining between them. Germline V gene lookup returns CDR1 MDHEN and CDR2 SYDVKM. The CDR3 runs to 12 residues. CDR3 DNA sequence: TGTGCCAGCAGCCCCGGTGGCTACGAGCAGTACTTC. Protein product: CASSPGGYEQYF.

The gene calls are TRBV2 and TRBJ2-7, with 10 bases lining up with TRBD1. The CDR3 runs 15 residues. Germline V gives CDR1 SNHLY, CDR2 FYNNEI. J gave up 4 bases and V 5 bases, and 8 bases lay outside the gene matches. Here the CDR3 reads CASSYAGTGVYEQYF. In DNA form, the CDR3 reads TGTGCCAGCAGTTATGCCGGGACAGGGGTGTACGAGCAGTACTTC.

This chain links TRBV9 with TRBJ2-1, with D perhaps TRBD1 (8 bases). The germline CDR1 and CDR2 sequences are SGDLS and YYNGEE. The V end lost 9 bases, the J end lost 3 bases, and 31 bases lay between the germline ends. CDR3 length equals 19 residues. CDR3 amino acids: CATRPGGQENSGNYNEQFF. In DNA, the CDR3 is TGTGCCACCAGACCGGGGGGACAGGAGAATAGCGGTAACTACAATGAGCAGTTCTTC.

The chain couples TRBV9 to TRBJ2-5; D remains ambiguous. Germline loops: CDR1 SGDLS, CDR2 YYNGEE. With 4 bases removed from V and 3 bases from J, the gap between germline ends came to 16 bases. The CDR3 has 15 amino acids. CDR3 bases: TGTGCCAGCAGCCCTTTTGGTAGGAGTGAAGAGACCCAGTACTTC. Amino acids: CASSPFGRSEETQYF.

V gene TRBV18 combines with J gene TRBJ1-5, with D perhaps TRBD1 (5 bases). CDR1 is KGHSH and CDR2 is LQKENI in the germline V gene. Trimming took 2 bases from V and 3 from J, leaving 8 bases between them. CDR3 size: 14 residues. CDR3 loop: CASSPNRNNQPQHF. Here the CDR3 DNA reads TGTGCCAGCTCACCAAACAGGAACAATCAGCCCCAGCATTTT. The full variable domain, rest sourced from reference TRBV18 and TRBJ1-5, is NAGVMQNPRHLVRRRGQEARLRCSPMKGHSHVYWYRQLPEEGLKFMVYLQKENIIDESGMPKERFSAEFPKEGPSILRIQQVVRGDSAAYFCASSPNRNNQPQHFGDGTRLSIL.